Listed below are T cell receptor beta chains from one sample, sequenced in a study of blood T cell repertoires in COVID-19. Clones were read by immunoSEQ multiplex PCR, and TCRdb kept only the in-frame ones, dropping some. The sample has 300,000 or so clones; approximately 82% are singletons. Specimen: peripheral blood. These receptors were taken from a woman in her 50s with acute or convalescent COVID-19. Both conserved end residues are part of each CDR3. Each record gives: V gene, J gene, D gene, CDR3 length, clone size, CDR3 DNA, CDR3 protein. D genes are given only for firm matches. Size is stated for part of the rows, as once, few or many counts, or as a class when the clone is expanded.

TRBV7-7	TRBJ2-5	TRBD2	15	.	TGTGCCAGCAGCTTAGTAACTAGCGGTCAAGAGACCCAGTACTTC	CASSLVTSGQETQYF
TRBV12-5	TRBJ2-7	TRBD1	16	.	TGTGCTAGTGCCCAGACCATAGGGACAGAAGCCTACGAGCAGTACTTC	CASAQTIGTEAYEQYF
TRBV5-8	TRBJ2-5	.	15	.	TGTGCCAGCAGCAGGGGACGCAGGGGAGGGGAGACCCAGTACTTC	CASSRGRRGGETQYF
TRBV5-1	TRBJ2-5	TRBD1	15	.	TGCGCCAGCAGCTACCAGACAGGGGGCGAAGAGACCCAGTACTTC	CASSYQTGGEETQYF
TRBV5-4	TRBJ2-1	TRBD1	14	.	TGTGCCAGCAGCCATCGACAGGGCTCAAATGAGCAGTTCTTC	CASSHRQGSNEQFF
TRBV3-1/TRBV3-2	TRBJ2-2	.	14	once	TGTGCCAGCAGCCAAATGAGCGGCACCGGGGAGCTGTTTTTT	CASSQMSGTGELFF
TRBV11-3	TRBJ2-1	.	13	few	TGTGCCAGCAGCCAGGGGTGGTACAATGAGCAGTTCTTC	CASSQGWYNEQFF
TRBV14	TRBJ2-1	TRBD2	18	.	TGTGCCAGCAGCCAAGATGGGCTAGCGGGGGCCGGACGGAATGAGCAGTTCTTC	CASSQDGLAGAGRNEQFF
TRBV2	TRBJ1-2	TRBD1	13	.	TGTGCCAGCAGTGGTAGGGGGCCGGGTGGCTACACCTTC	CASSGRGPGGYTF
TRBV7-2	TRBJ2-3	.	18	.	TGTGCCAGCAGCTCCCTAGAAGCGGGTGGCCTCGACGGAGATACGCAGTATTTT	CASSSLEAGGLDGDTQYF
TRBV29-1	TRBJ1-5	.	15	once	TGCAGCGTGGTCGTTGGGCAACATAGCAATCAGCCCCAGCATTTT	CSVVVGQHSNQPQHF
TRBV5-6	TRBJ2-3	.	15	.	TGTGCCAGCAGCCCGGGACTTACCTTGGCGGATACGCAGTATTTT	CASSPGLTLADTQYF
TRBV6-4	TRBJ1-1	.	15	.	TGTGCCAGCAGTGACTCGGGAGCAGGATTAGCTGAAGCTTTCTTT	CASSDSGAGLAEAFF
TRBV6-5	TRBJ2-7	TRBD1	15	.	TGTGCCAGCAGTTACGTTCCGCAGGGGGCGTACGAGCAGTACTTC	CASSYVPQGAYEQYF
TRBV7-2	TRBJ2-7	.	15	.	TGTGCCAGCAGCCCACCCGGGACCGGGGGCTACGAGCAGTACTTC	CASSPPGTGGYEQYF
TRBV14	TRBJ1-4	.	16	.	TGTGCCAGCAGCCAAGAAGGTATAGGCACGGGTGAAAAACTGTTTTTT	CASSQEGIGTGEKLFF
TRBV5-4	TRBJ1-1	TRBD1	15	.	TGTGCCAGCAGCATCGGAGGGACAGGGGACACTGAAGCTTTCTTT	CASSIGGTGDTEAFF
TRBV11-2	TRBJ2-2	TRBD1	15	.	TGTGCCAGCAGCTTGCTAACAGGGGTCACCGGGGAGCTGTTTTTT	CASSLLTGVTGELFF
TRBV7-2	TRBJ1-2	.	11	.	TGTGCCAGCAGCCCGCCTGAGGGCTACACCTTC	CASSPPEGYTF
TRBV7-7	TRBJ1-4	.	18	once	TGTGCCAGCAGTTCCCCCCCCGATTTGGGCCCAACTAATGAAAAACTGTTTTTT	CASSSPPDLGPTNEKLFF
TRBV7-9	TRBJ1-1	.	11	once	TGTGCCAGCCCGTCCGGGGCTGAAGCTTTCTTT	CASPSGAEAFF
TRBV5-5	TRBJ1-2	.	13	.	TGTGCCAGCAGCCGATCAGGGTCCCATGGCTACACCTTC	CASSRSGSHGYTF
TRBV30	TRBJ2-5	TRBD2	13	.	TGTGCCTGGAGAACGGCCGGGGGGGAGACCCAGTACTTC	CAWRTAGGETQYF